This TCR beta chain was identified in a study of OX40 agonist ivuxolimab in advanced cancers. Study information: As their treatment, patients were administered ivuxolimab, an agonistic anti-OX40 (CD134) antibody.

Per germline, CDR1 SGDLS and CDR2 YYNGEE. V dropped 0 bases and J dropped 0 bases, with 10 bases sitting between them. This CDR3 contains 15 residues. Profiling relied on immunoSEQ multiplex PCR, and the TCRdb table lists in-frame clones only, not all of them. The repertoire holds about 78,000 clones, 84% seen once, with 0.4% to 0.5% in the top ten. Sequencing used CD4+ or CD8+ T cells sorted from blood, obtained in a trial of the OX40 agonist ivuxolimab. The chain recombines TRBV9 with TRBJ2-7, with unresolved D. This clonotype was obtained from an adult with an advanced solid tumor such as melanoma, head and neck, liver or kidney cancer. In nucleotides, the CDR3 is TGTGCCAGCAGCGTAGGCGATGCTGTCTCCTACGAGCAGTACTTC. Residues: CASSVGDAVSYEQYF.